This TCR beta chain emerged from a study of vaccination and CD4 T cells after COVID-19. Study details: Convalescent individuals numbered four females and six males, two being Hispanic.

Looked up from germline, CDR1 is MNHEY and CDR2 is SVGAGI. The CDR3 runs 14 residues. Trimming took 2 bases from V and 10 from J; bases not matched to a gene: 4. Described treatment: roughly 10-day PBMC culture with coronavirus spike peptide pools or control peptides (ViraFEST assay). Cultured CD4+ T cell DNA was sequenced using the Oncomine TCR Beta short-read assay. The genomic DNA was obtained from cultured CD4+ T cells by extraction with the QIAamp micro DNA kit. TCRdb independently ran MiXCR on the PCR reads; one entry per CDR3 protein. The sample lists about 25,000 distinct CDR3 sequences, roughly 42% occurring once. This clonotype was seen a handful of times. The target antigen is unknown. Study-level results: Looking at convalescent patients, 304 of their 307 vaccine-specific clones were spike mono-reactive. SARS-CoV-2-reactive clonotype medians increased from around 19 to 38, not significantly.

V gene TRBV6-5 combines with J gene TRBJ1-6; 8 nucleotides match TRBD1. The source is a human donor who had recovered from COVID-19. The sequenced material came from CD4+ T cells from blood, cultured in vitro. The CDR3 DNA is TGTGCCAGCAGTTACGGGGCAGGGGGCTCACCCCTCCACTTT. This sequence encodes CASSYGAGGSPLHF.